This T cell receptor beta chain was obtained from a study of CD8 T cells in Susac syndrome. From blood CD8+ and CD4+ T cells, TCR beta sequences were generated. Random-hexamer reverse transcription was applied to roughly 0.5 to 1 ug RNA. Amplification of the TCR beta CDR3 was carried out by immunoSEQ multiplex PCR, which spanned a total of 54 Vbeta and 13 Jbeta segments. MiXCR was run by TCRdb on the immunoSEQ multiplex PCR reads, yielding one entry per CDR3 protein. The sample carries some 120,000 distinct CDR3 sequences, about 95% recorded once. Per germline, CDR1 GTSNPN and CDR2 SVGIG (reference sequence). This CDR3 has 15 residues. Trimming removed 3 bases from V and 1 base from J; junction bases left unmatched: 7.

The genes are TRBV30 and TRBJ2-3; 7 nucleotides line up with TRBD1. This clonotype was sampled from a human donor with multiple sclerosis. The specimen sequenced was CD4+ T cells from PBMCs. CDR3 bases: TGTGCCTGGAGGGTATCCGGACAGGGCACAGATACGCAGTATTTT. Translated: CAWRVSGQGTDTQYF.